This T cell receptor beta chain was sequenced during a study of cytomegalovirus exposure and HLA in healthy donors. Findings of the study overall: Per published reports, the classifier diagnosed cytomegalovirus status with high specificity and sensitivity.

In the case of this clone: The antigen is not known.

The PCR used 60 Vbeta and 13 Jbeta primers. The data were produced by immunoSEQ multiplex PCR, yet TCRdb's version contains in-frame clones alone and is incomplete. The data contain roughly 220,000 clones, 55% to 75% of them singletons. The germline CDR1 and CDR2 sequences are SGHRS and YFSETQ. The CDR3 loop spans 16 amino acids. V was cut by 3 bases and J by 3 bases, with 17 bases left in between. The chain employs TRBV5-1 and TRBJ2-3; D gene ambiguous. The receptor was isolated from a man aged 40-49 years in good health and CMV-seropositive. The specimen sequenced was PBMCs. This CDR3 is CASSSLFRVRTDTQYF. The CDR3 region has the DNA TGCGCCAGCAGCTCTCTCTTCCGGGTCCGGACAGATACGCAGTATTTT.